Each of the 10 T cell receptor beta chains below was sequenced from the same sample in a study of cytomegalovirus exposure and HLA in healthy donors. The PCR ran on 60 Vbeta and 13 Jbeta primers. Sequenced by immunoSEQ multiplex PCR; TCRdb stores in-frame clones only, minus some. The sample holds 100,000 to 150,000 clones, about 81% seen once. Source material: PBMCs. Source of these receptors: a woman aged 30 to 39 in good health and CMV-seronegative.

In its sample, this clone was seen once. This chain links TRBV27 with TRBJ2-2, with 7 bases fitting TRBD1. The CDR3 covers 15 residues. V was pared by 4 bases and J by 4 bases, with 6 bases of the junction left unmatched. Germline CDR1 is MNHEY and CDR2 is SMNVEV (reference sequence). As DNA, the CDR3 is TGTGCCAGCAGTTCCACAGGGGCCCGCACCGGGGAGCTGTTTTTT. Translation gives CASSSTGARTGELFF.

The CDR3 DNA follows: TGTGCCAGCAGCTCCCGGACTGACTACACAGATACGCAGTATTTT. This translates into CASSSRTDYTDTQYF. The V gene is TRBV7-9, the J gene TRBJ2-3, with D possibly being TRBD2 (5 bases). Germline lookup yields CDR1 SEHNR and CDR2 FQNEAQ (reference sequence). CDR3 length: 15 amino acids. Trimming left V 4 bases short and J 2 bases short, with 13 bases between.

About this clone itself: The same CDR3 also results from other DNA sequences found in this sample. This chain connects TRBV6-1 to TRBJ1-6, with 7 bases that match TRBD1. Germline CDR1 is MNHNS and CDR2 is SASEGT. The CDR3 has 14 residues. With 8 bases clipped from V and 1 base from J, the junction kept 2 bases outside the gene matches. CDR3: CASSGQSYNSPLHF. The CDR3 DNA follows: TGTGCCAGCTCGGGACAGTCCTATAATTCACCCCTCCACTTT.

This clone showed up just once. The chain joins TRBV21-1 to TRBJ1-1; the table's D call TRBD1 went unverified against the DNA. TRBV21-1 constitutes a pseudogene. This CDR3 is built from 13 residues. The CDR3 reads CANGQGLNTEAFF. DNA of the CDR3: TGTGCCAACGGACAGGGGTTGAACACTGAAGCTTTCTTT.

As for this clone: The junction and the germline gene differ at one end; a read error may be behind it. CDR3: CVWGSGTGVFEQYF. The CDR3 DNA reads as TGTGTCTGGGGCTCCGGGACAGGGGTATTCGAGCAGTACTTC. The chain links TRBV30 to TRBJ2-7; 10 bases line up with TRBD1. Germline V gene lookup returns CDR1 GTSNPN and CDR2 SVGIG (reference sequence). CDR3 size: 14 residues. Using reference TRBV30 and TRBJ2-7 for the parts outside the CDR3, the full variable domain is SQTIHQWPATLVQPVGSPLSLECTVEGTSNPNLYWYRQAAGRGLQLLFYSVGIGQISSEVPQNLSASRPQDRQFILSSKKLLLSDSGFYLCVWGSGTGVFEQYFGPGTRLTVT.

The chain uses TRBV11-1 and TRBJ1-1; the D is unclear. The CDR3 loop spans 13 amino acids. Trimming took off 2 bases at V and 10 bases at J, with 14 bases between the two ends. CDR1 and CDR2 from the germline V gene are SGHAT and FQDESV (reference sequence). This CDR3 is CASSLQALKTAFF. The CDR3 DNA reads TGTGCCAGCAGCTTACAGGCCCTCAAAACAGCTTTCTTT.

This chain's CDR3 is CASSLVDRGSYEQYF. The CDR3 nucleotides read TGTGCCAGCAGCTTAGTGGACAGGGGCTCCTACGAGCAGTACTTC. This rearrangement joins TRBV11-3 to TRBJ2-7; 9 bases fit TRBD1. This CDR3 is 15 amino acids long. Germline V gives CDR1 SGHNT, CDR2 YENEEA. Trimming cost V 1 base and J 0 bases; bases outside gene matches: 1.

The V call is TRBV14, the J call TRBJ1-1; 7 nucleotides agree with TRBD1. This CDR3 is built from 13 residues. Germline V gene lookup returns CDR1 SGHDN and CDR2 FVKESK. The V and J ends lost 1 base and 8 bases, in that order; junction bases with no gene match: 4. CDR3 amino acids: CASSQVGTEEAFF. In DNA, the CDR3 is TGTGCCAGCAGCCAAGTTGGGACAGAAGAAGCTTTCTTT.

The chain recombines TRBV29-1 with TRBJ2-2, with 11 nucleotides matching TRBD1. V gave up 0 bases and J gave up 5 bases; unmatched junction bases: 8. From germline, CDR1 is SQVTM and CDR2 ANQGSEA. This CDR3 is built from 17 residues. This chain's CDR3 is CSVEDLPGQGGTGELFF. CDR3 DNA sequence: TGCAGCGTTGAAGATCTACCGGGACAGGGGGGGACCGGGGAGCTGTTTTTT.

J is TRBJ2-2 and V is TRBV9; 9 bases map to TRBD1. In germline, CDR1 is SGDLS, CDR2 YYNGEE. V shed 3 bases, J shed 3 bases, and the junction held 12 bases outside the gene matches. CDR3 length: 18 residues. CDR3 nucleotide sequence: TGTGCCAGCAGCGCCACACGAGGGGACAGGGCGTACACCGGGGAGCTGTTTTTT. Protein product: CASSATRGDRAYTGELFF.